One and the same sample provided the 12 T cell receptor beta chains below, sequenced in a study of beta chain features in type 1 diabetes. The investigators reverse transcribed all of the isolated RNA, so they sequenced expressed TCRB transcripts. Method: immunoSEQ multiplex PCR; TCRdb's copy keeps in-frame clones and lacks some. The data show roughly 300,000 clones, about 15% seen once. The source material was central memory CD4+ T cells from blood. The receptors derive from a man aged 25 to 45 in good health.

This clone was recorded many times. The J gene is TRBJ2-1, the V gene TRBV18; 10 nucleotides line up with TRBD2. The CDR3 runs to 16 residues. Germline CDR1 is KGHSH and CDR2 is LQKENI. V gave up 3 bases and J gave up 4 bases; unmatched junction bases: 6. The CDR3 reads CASSPKASGSYNEQFF. The CDR3 DNA follows: TGTGCCAGCTCACCCAAGGCTAGCGGGAGTTACAATGAGCAGTTCTTC. The full variable domain, with the rest looked up from reference TRBV18 and TRBJ2-1, is NAGVMQNPRHLVRRRGQEARLRCSPMKGHSHVYWYRQLPEEGLKFMVYLQKENIIDESGMPKERFSAEFPKEGPSILRIQQVVRGDSAAYFCASSPKASGSYNEQFFGPGTRLTVL.

The CDR3 region has the DNA TGTGCCAGCAGCCGACTTGGCGCAGGACAGGGGGCCACTGAAGCTTTCTTT. Translated: CASSRLGAGQGATEAFF. The genes are TRBV5-5 and TRBJ1-1; 11 bases fit TRBD1. V lost 4 bases and J lost 4; bases outside the gene matches: 12. The CDR3 runs 17 residues. Germline V gives CDR1 SGHKS, CDR2 YYEKEE (reference sequence).

J is TRBJ2-3 and V is TRBV4-1; 10 nucleotides line up with TRBD2. This CDR3 has 16 residues. Per germline, CDR1 MGHRA and CDR2 YSYEKL. The J segment lost 2 bases and the V segment lost 1 base, leaving 3 bases of the junction unmatched. The CDR3 DNA is TGCGCCAGCAGCCAAGCCCTAGCGGGAGTCACAGATACGCAGTATTTT. Its protein is CASSQALAGVTDTQYF.

The J gene is TRBJ2-2, the V gene TRBV21-1; the table assigns TRBD1, which was not confirmed against the DNA. TRBV21-1 is described as a pseudogene. This CDR3 comprises 16 residues. The CDR3 region has the DNA TGTGCCAGCAGCAACCGGGACAGGAAGGACACCGGGGAGCTGTTTTTT. Its protein product is CASSNRDRKDTGELFF.

This chain uses TRBV7-2 with TRBJ2-1; D possibly corresponds to TRBD2 (6 bases). Trimming removed 5 bases at V and 1 base at J, with 15 bases between. The CDR3 totals 16 residues. CDR1 is SGHTA, CDR2 FQGNSA, per germline. CDR3 sequence reads: CASSPRRADSYNEQFF. The CDR3 DNA follows: TGTGCCAGCAGCCCAAGGAGGGCGGATTCCTACAATGAGCAGTTCTTC.

This clone has only a few counts. V usage is TRBV9 and J usage is TRBJ2-2; possible D gene TRBD1, 5 bases. This CDR3 is built from 16 residues. The V end was cut by 0 bases, the J end by 4 bases, with 13 bases between. Germline V CDR1 and CDR2: SGDLS, YYNGEE. CDR3 amino acids: CASSVGGPRGTGELFF. CDR3 nucleotide sequence: TGTGCCAGCAGCGTAGGGGGCCCCCGAGGCACCGGGGAGCTGTTTTTT.

This clone was detected only a few times. The genes are TRBV6-5 and TRBJ2-2, with 15 bases that match TRBD2. J was trimmed by 8 bases and V by 6 bases; bases with no gene match: 4. The CDR3 length is 15 residues. Germline loops: CDR1 MNHEY, CDR2 SVGAGI. CDR3 amino acids: CASRGTSGRFGELFF. In DNA form, the CDR3 reads TGTGCCAGCAGGGGGACTAGCGGGAGGTTTGGGGAGCTGTTTTTT.

The V gene is TRBV6-5, the J gene TRBJ1-1; tentatively, D is TRBD1 (5 bases). The germline gives CDR1 MNHEY, CDR2 SVGAGI. CDR3 length: 13 residues. Trimming cost V 3 bases and J 8 bases, with 13 bases left between them. As DNA, the CDR3 is TGTGCCAGCAGTTATCGGTCCGGGGGGGAAGCTTTCTTT. It encodes CASSYRSGGEAFF.

The genes are TRBV7-8 and TRBJ2-1; 8 bases map to TRBD2. V lost 4 bases, J lost 9 bases, and 2 bases stayed unmatched. The CDR3 contains 12 residues. CDR1 and CDR2 from the germline V gene are SGHVS and FQNEAQ. The CDR3 DNA is TGTGCCAGCAGCTCAACTAGCGGTGAGCAGTTCTTC. Its translation is CASSSTSGEQFF.

The chain links TRBV5-6 to TRBJ1-1; 11 bases map to TRBD1. Unmatched junction bases numbered 12, after V lost 4 bases and J lost 4 bases. Per the germline V gene, CDR1 is SGHDT and CDR2 is YYEEEE. This CDR3 spans 17 amino acids. CDR3 in amino acids: CASSKTLDRGLSTEAFF. The CDR3 bases are TGTGCCAGCAGCAAAACCCTGGACAGGGGGCTTTCCACTGAAGCTTTCTTT.

This clone was observed a handful of times. This chain joins TRBV10-3 and TRBJ2-5; 7 nucleotides match TRBD2. With V trimmed by 3 bases and J by 1 base, 17 bases remained unmatched. CDR1 is ENHRY, CDR2 SYGVKD, per germline. CDR3 length equals 19 residues. CDR3: CAISDPAAPSGKIQETQYF. The CDR3 coding sequence is TGTGCCATCAGTGACCCCGCGGCCCCTAGCGGCAAAATCCAAGAGACCCAGTACTTC.

The V gene is TRBV9, the J gene TRBJ2-1, with 13 positions matching TRBD2. This CDR3 is 19 amino acids long. V lost 4 bases and J lost 0; bases outside the gene matches: 10. Germline V CDR1 and CDR2: SGDLS, YYNGEE. The CDR3 sequence is CASSLRLAGGPLSYNEQFF. The CDR3 nucleotides read TGTGCCAGCAGCCTCAGACTAGCGGGGGGTCCGCTCTCCTACAATGAGCAGTTCTTC.